One sample yielded the 32 T cell receptor beta chains listed below, sequenced in a study of identical twins. TCRdb analysed the 5' RACE reads with MiXCR anew, one entry per CDR3 protein. The table has around 500,000 distinct CDR3 sequences, about 14% seen once. The sample also formed part of further work on yellow fever vaccine responses in identical twins.

Sequencing was performed on CD4+ T cells sorted from blood. All receptors derive from a woman aged 18-30 years in good health.

The chain carries TRBV6-1 and TRBJ1-5, with 9 nucleotides matching TRBD1. Germline assignment: CDR1 MNHNS and CDR2 SASEGT. CDR3 size: 14 residues. V was clipped by 6 bases and J by 7 bases; unmatched bases: 7. CDR3 sequence: CASRPQGAEQPQHF. In DNA, the CDR3 is TGTGCCAGCAGACCACAGGGGGCTGAGCAGCCCCAGCATTTT.

This clonotype was seen a few times. This rearrangement joins TRBV4-3 to TRBJ2-7, with 7 bases identical to TRBD2. This CDR3 has 16 amino acids. CDR1 LGHNA and CDR2 YSLEER come from the germline V gene. The V segment lost 3 bases and the J segment 2 bases; nucleotides outside the gene matches: 10. CDR3 sequence (DNA): TGCGCCAGCAGCCAGGCCCTCGGCAGCGGGACCTACGAGCAGTACTTC. Protein sequence: CASSQALGSGTYEQYF.

This clonotype was counted only a few times. The chain employs TRBV2 and TRBJ1-1; TRBD1 aligns across 8 bases. Germline CDR1 and CDR2: SNHLY and FYNNEI. This CDR3 spans 14 amino acids. Germline trimming cut 8 bases from V and 0 bases from J; bases unmatched to any gene: 5. CDR3 nucleotide sequence: TGTGCCAGCGGAAAGGACAGGGTGAACACTGAAGCTTTCTTT. Its protein product is CASGKDRVNTEAFF.

The chain employs TRBV18 and TRBJ2-2; 7 bases match TRBD2. V lost 3 bases to trimming and J lost 1 base; unmatched junction nucleotides: 2. The CDR3 runs to 15 residues. Germline V gene lookup returns CDR1 KGHSH and CDR2 LQKENI. DNA for the CDR3: TGTGCCAGCTCACCTGCTAGCGGGAACACCGGGGAGCTGTTTTTT. It is translated as CASSPASGNTGELFF.

This clonotype occurred many times. This chain joins TRBV25-1 and TRBJ2-7; perhaps TRBD2 as D (5 bases). Trimming shortened V by 4 bases and J by 10 bases, and 8 bases separated the two germline ends. Germline V gene data show CDR1 as MGHDK and CDR2 as SYGVNS. This CDR3 is 10 amino acids long. The CDR3 nucleotides read TGTGCCAGCAGTGCGCTAGCCCAGTACTTC. It translates to CASSALAQYF.

CDR3 DNA: TGTGCCAGCAGCCGTGCGGGGGGGCCTGGCACAGATACGCAGTATTTT. It encodes CASSRAGGPGTDTQYF. This chain joins TRBV9 and TRBJ2-3, with TRBD2 identical over 9 bases. Germline values: CDR1 SGDLS, CDR2 YYNGEE. This CDR3 has 16 residues. V lost 4 bases, J lost 1 base, and 7 bases stayed unmatched.

In this sample, this clonotype turned up a few times. This chain joins TRBV5-6 and TRBJ1-4; 8 bases line up with TRBD1. Germline assignment: CDR1 SGHDT and CDR2 YYEEEE. The J segment lost 5 bases and the V segment lost 0 bases, leaving 6 bases of the junction unmatched. This CDR3 has 16 residues. CDR3 nucleotides: TGTGCCAGCAGCTTGGGACAGGGGAGGGCCAATGAAAAACTGTTTTTT. It is translated as CASSLGQGRANEKLFF.

This clonotype showed up just a few times. The chain couples TRBV24-1 to TRBJ2-1, with TRBD2 identical over 7 bases. V dropped 5 bases and J dropped 1; count of bases not matched to a gene: 7. The CDR3 covers 16 residues. Germline CDR1 reads KGHDR; CDR2 reads SFDVKD. The CDR3 DNA follows: TGTGCCACCAGTGTTGCGGTAGCGGGTTCCTACAATGAGCAGTTCTTC. Encoded protein: CATSVAVAGSYNEQFF.

This clonotype was observed a handful of times. The V call is TRBV28, the J call TRBJ2-1, with TRBD1 matching 7 bases. V lost 6 bases, J lost 0 bases, and 5 bases stayed unmatched. CDR3 length: 15 residues. CDR1 and CDR2 from the germline V gene are MDHEN and SYDVKM. The CDR3 region has the DNA TGTGCCAGCAGCGCAGGGGGTAACTCCTACAATGAGCAGTTCTTC. Protein product: CASSAGGNSYNEQFF.

This clonotype showed up just a few times. The CDR3 region has the DNA TGCAGTGCCAGGCAGGGGGCGTTATCCGGGGAGCTGTTTTTT. Amino acid sequence: CSARQGALSGELFF. The chain combines TRBV20-1 with TRBJ2-2; 8 nucleotides match TRBD1. The germline gives CDR1 DFQATT, CDR2 SNEGSKA (reference sequence). The CDR3 length is 14 residues. Trimming removed 6 bases from V and 6 bases from J; junction bases left unmatched: 9.

V gene TRBV7-2 combines with J gene TRBJ2-4; 8 bases agree with TRBD2. Germline CDR1 SGHTA, CDR2 FQGNSA. V dropped 5 bases and J dropped 7; count of bases not matched to a gene: 7. This CDR3 is built from 14 residues. CDR3 amino acids: CASSPGLGGNIQYF. The CDR3, as DNA: TGTGCCAGCAGCCCGGGACTAGGAGGGAACATTCAGTACTTC. Using reference TRBV7-2 and TRBJ2-4 for the parts outside the CDR3, the full variable domain is GAGVSQSPSNKVTEKGKDVELRCDPISGHTALYWYRQSLGQGLEFLIYFQGNSAPDKSGLPSDRFSAERTGGSVSTLTIQRTQQEDSAVYLCASSPGLGGNIQYFGAGTRLSVL.

Only a few counts were recorded for this clonotype. This chain joins TRBV28 and TRBJ2-7; no firm D call. Trimming stripped 4 bases from V and 2 bases from J, with 12 bases between. The length of the CDR3 is 14 residues. Germline V gene data show CDR1 as MDHEN and CDR2 as SYDVKM. Written as DNA, the CDR3 is TGTGCCAGCAGTTACGGTCGATGGACCTACGAGCAGTACTTC. This codes for CASSYGRWTYEQYF. Full variable domain (remainder filled in from reference TRBV28 and TRBJ2-7): DVKVTQSSRYLVKRTGEKVFLECVQDMDHENMFWYRQDPGLGLRLIYFSYDVKMKEKGDIPEGYSVSREKKERFSLILESASTNQTSMYLCASSYGRWTYEQYFGPGTRLTVT.

The V and J genes are TRBV5-1 and TRBJ2-3, with D uncertain. CDR3 length equals 13 residues. V was shortened by 2 bases and J by 2 bases, with 6 bases between the two germline ends. The V gene's germline CDR1 is SGHRS and CDR2 YFSETQ. DNA of the CDR3: TGCGCCAGCAGCTTTGACGACACAGATACGCAGTATTTT. It specifies CASSFDDTDTQYF.

The CDR3 sequence: CASSSLTGTGGYEQYF. The CDR3 region has the DNA TGCGCCAGCAGCTCTTTAACCGGGACAGGTGGCTACGAGCAGTACTTC. The V and J genes are TRBV5-1 and TRBJ2-7; 8 bases fit TRBD1. With V trimmed by 3 bases and J by 3 bases, 11 bases remained unmatched. The CDR3 extends over 16 amino acids. Per the germline V gene, CDR1 is SGHRS and CDR2 is YFSETQ.

V and J are TRBV20-1 and TRBJ2-7, with 8 bases that match TRBD2. The CDR3 extends over 14 amino acids. Germline V lookup: CDR1 DFQATT, CDR2 SNEGSKA (reference sequence). The J segment lost 3 bases and the V segment lost 6 bases, leaving 10 bases of the junction unmatched. CDR3 region: CSANPIAGYYEQYF. DNA of the CDR3: TGCAGTGCCAACCCGATAGCGGGGTACTACGAGCAGTACTTC.

The V and J genes are TRBV12-3 or TRBV12-4 and TRBJ2-1; 8 bases align to TRBD1. The length of the CDR3 is 16 residues. The V gene end was trimmed by 6 bases and the J gene end by 4 bases; junction bases not matched to a gene: 11. The chain's CDR3 is CASSGRRDRIYNEQFF. DNA of the CDR3: TGTGCCAGCAGCGGACGCCGGGACAGGATATACAATGAGCAGTTCTTC.

This clonotype showed up many times. Here the CDR3 DNA reads TGTGCCAGCAGCACCACTAGCGTTAGGGCAGATACGCAGTATTTT. This sequence encodes CASSTTSVRADTQYF. The V gene is TRBV7-2, the J gene TRBJ2-3, with 7 nucleotides matching TRBD2. The CDR3 is made up of 15 amino acids. V lost 5 bases to trimming and J lost 4 bases; unmatched junction nucleotides: 9. Germline CDR1 SGHTA, CDR2 FQGNSA.

This clonotype was seen repeatedly, ten times or more. This chain connects TRBV27 to TRBJ1-2; 7 positions agree with TRBD1. The CDR3 spans 14 residues. CDR1 and CDR2 from the germline V gene are MNHEY and SMNVEV (reference sequence). With 2 bases clipped from V and 8 bases from J, the junction kept 8 bases outside the gene matches. CDR3 nucleotide sequence: TGTGCCAGCAGTTTACTGGGACAGAGGGAGGGCTACACCTTC. It specifies CASSLLGQREGYTF.

This clonotype was seen only a few times. The chain carries TRBV7-2 and TRBJ1-1; 7 bases are a match to TRBD1. The CDR3 runs to 15 residues. V was clipped by 5 bases and J by 1 base; unmatched bases: 7. Germline CDR1 and CDR2: SGHTA and FQGNSA. DNA of the CDR3: TGTGCCAGCAGCCTACTGGGACAGCAGAACACTGAAGCTTTCTTT. Its translation is CASSLLGQQNTEAFF.

This rearrangement joins TRBV27 to TRBJ2-3; 9 positions agree with TRBD2. The CDR3 totals 18 residues. The V and J ends lost 6 bases and 2 bases, in that order; junction bases with no gene match: 15. Germline V lookup: CDR1 MNHEY, CDR2 SMNVEV (reference sequence). The DNA for the CDR3 is TGTGCCAGCAGCCCGAGTTGGACGGGCGGGGGGGACACAGATACGCAGTATTTT. Translating gives CASSPSWTGGGDTDTQYF.

The V and J genes are TRBV20-1 and TRBJ2-1; 8 bases match TRBD2. Germline loops: CDR1 DFQATT, CDR2 SNEGSKA (reference sequence). J was trimmed by 9 bases and V by 6 bases; bases with no gene match: 4. The CDR3 sequence is 11 residues long. The CDR3, as DNA: TGCAGTGCCAGACTAGCGTTTGAGCAGTTCTTC. Translated, it gives CSARLAFEQFF.

This clonotype was picked up a small number of times. The V and J genes are TRBV3-1 and TRBJ2-1; D gene ambiguous. The CDR3 covers 15 residues. V dropped 0 bases and J dropped 5 bases, with 11 bases sitting between them. CDR1 is LGHDT and CDR2 is YNNKEL in the germline V gene (reference sequence). DNA of the CDR3: TGTGCCAGCAGCCAAGAAGGCAGACCTAACAATGAGCAGTTCTTC. Its protein is CASSQEGRPNNEQFF.

This chain joins TRBV5-1 and TRBJ2-1, with 9 bases that match TRBD2. Germline assignment: CDR1 SGHRS and CDR2 YFSETQ. The junction had 8 bases not matched to a gene; V was cut back by 2 bases and J by 8 bases. The CDR3 runs 15 residues. CDR3: CASSLSSGKSDEQFF. The DNA for the CDR3 is TGCGCCAGCAGCTTATCTAGCGGGAAAAGCGATGAGCAGTTCTTC.

This clonotype was observed a few times. This chain links TRBV9 with TRBJ2-3, with D unresolved. The CDR3 consists of 14 residues. V was clipped by 5 bases and J by 2 bases, with 12 bases between them. The germline V gene has CDR1 SGDLS and CDR2 YYNGEE. CDR3 DNA sequence: TGTGCCAGCAGTCACACCGGCCCCACAGATACGCAGTATTTT. It specifies CASSHTGPTDTQYF.

CDR3 amino acids: CSALTSPGGETQYF. CDR3 coding DNA: TGCAGTGCTCTGACTAGCCCTGGGGGAGAGACCCAGTACTTC. This chain uses TRBV20-1 with TRBJ2-5, with TRBD2 matching over 7 bases. The CDR3 totals 14 residues. Germline CDR1 and CDR2: DFQATT and SNEGSKA (reference sequence). Trimming took 5 bases from V and 4 from J; bases not matched to a gene: 10.

The gene calls are TRBV10-3 and TRBJ2-7; the D is unclear. The CDR3 runs to 12 residues. The germline CDR1 and CDR2 sequences are ENHRY and SYGVKD. Trimming took off 8 bases at V and 2 bases at J, with 10 bases between the two ends. The CDR3 protein is CAIQRQPYEQYF. The DNA of the CDR3 is TGTGCCATCCAGCGACAACCCTACGAGCAGTACTTC.

This clonotype was picked up many times. V and J are TRBV7-9 and TRBJ2-3; TRBD2 matches at 10 bases. Germline-derived CDR1 and CDR2 are SEHNR and FQNEAQ (reference sequence). Unmatched junction bases numbered 5, after V lost 4 bases and J lost 4 bases. The CDR3 sequence is 15 residues long. Here the CDR3 DNA reads TGTGCCAGCAGCTACCTAGCGGGAGTATCAGATACGCAGTATTTT. It encodes CASSYLAGVSDTQYF.

This clonotype was counted between two and nine times. V and J are TRBV6-1 and TRBJ2-1; D is unresolved. V lost 10 bases, J lost 3 bases, and 13 bases lay in between. The CDR3 covers 13 residues. The germline CDR1 and CDR2 sequences are MNHNS and SASEGT. This CDR3 is CATQSTYYNEQFF. CDR3 nucleotide sequence: TGTGCCACCCAAAGCACGTACTACAATGAGCAGTTCTTC.

This clonotype turned up a few times. This chain joins TRBV7-3 and TRBJ2-5, with TRBD2 matching over 12 bases. After removal of 2 bases from V and 1 base from J, the junction contained 8 bases not matched to a gene. This CDR3 comprises 18 residues. Germline lookup yields CDR1 SGHTA and CDR2 FQGTGA. CDR3 DNA: TGTGCCAGCAGCTTATTAGCGCGGACTAGCGGGGTCCAAGAGACCCAGTACTTC. It translates to CASSLLARTSGVQETQYF.

This clonotype was seen more than once but under ten times. The chain combines TRBV20-1 with TRBJ1-2; unclear D gene. The germline CDR1 and CDR2 sequences are DFQATT and SNEGSKA (reference sequence). V lost 4 bases and J 8 bases, leaving 11 bases between the germline ends. The CDR3 spans 11 residues. CDR3 residues: CSAITPSGYTF. DNA for the CDR3: TGCAGTGCTATAACCCCAAGCGGCTACACCTTC.

This clonotype was seen a handful of times. The rearrangement links TRBV5-6 to TRBJ1-1, with D possibly being TRBD1 (5 bases). The CDR3 consists of 14 residues. CDR1 is SGHDT, CDR2 YYEEEE, per germline. V was pared by 4 bases and J by 1 base, with 11 bases between. The CDR3 bases are TGTGCCAGCAGCCGCGACAGAAAGAACACTGAAGCTTTCTTT. Translating gives CASSRDRKNTEAFF.

This clonotype has at least ten counts. This chain uses TRBV11-2 with TRBJ2-2; D remains unclear. The CDR3 length is 12 residues. CDR1 is SGHAT, CDR2 FQNNGV, per germline. The V and J ends lost 8 bases and 3 bases respectively, with 7 bases between them. The CDR3 sequence: CASLQYTGELFF. Written as DNA, the CDR3 is TGTGCCAGCTTACAGTACACCGGGGAGCTGTTTTTT.